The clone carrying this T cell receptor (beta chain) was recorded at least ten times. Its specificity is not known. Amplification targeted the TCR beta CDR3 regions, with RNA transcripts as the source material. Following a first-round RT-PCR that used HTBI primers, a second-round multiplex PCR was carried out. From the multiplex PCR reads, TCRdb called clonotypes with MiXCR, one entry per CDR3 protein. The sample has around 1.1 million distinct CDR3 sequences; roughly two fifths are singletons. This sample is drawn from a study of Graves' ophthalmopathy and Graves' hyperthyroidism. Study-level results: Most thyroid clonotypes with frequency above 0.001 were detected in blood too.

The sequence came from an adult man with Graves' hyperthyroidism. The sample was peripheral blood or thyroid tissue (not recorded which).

The CDR3 DNA reads as TGCGCCAGCAGCTTGGAGGGACAGACTACGATGCAGTACTTC. Its protein product is CASSLEGQTTMQYF. J is TRBJ2-7 and V is TRBV5-1, with TRBD1 identical over 7 bases. Germline V gene data show CDR1 as SGHRS and CDR2 as YFSETQ. After removal of 0 bases from V and 9 bases from J, the junction contained 9 bases not matched to a gene. The CDR3 has 14 residues.